These 5 T cell receptor beta chains were all obtained from the same sample, sequenced in a study of blood T cell repertoires in COVID-19. This table comes from immunoSEQ multiplex PCR, and its TCRdb copy is limited to in-frame clones, with some not included. The sample yields 100,000 to 130,000 clones, approximately 80% seen once. Sequenced: peripheral blood. Source of these receptors: a woman aged 70-85 years with acute or convalescent COVID-19.

This chain connects TRBV9 to TRBJ1-2; 9 bases are a match to TRBD1. CDR1 and CDR2 from the germline V gene are SGDLS and YYNGEE. Trimming at V came to 5 bases and at J to 5 bases, leaving 13 bases not matched to a gene. The CDR3 contains 16 residues. The chain's CDR3 is CASSPNPTGGGYGYTF. CDR3 bases: TGTGCCAGCAGTCCAAACCCGACAGGGGGAGGATATGGCTACACCTTC.

The chain carries TRBV4-3 and TRBJ2-3; D may be TRBD1 (7 bases). Trimming stripped 0 bases from V and 1 base from J, with 14 bases between. CDR1 is LGHNA, CDR2 YSLEER, per germline. CDR3 length: 17 residues. CDR3 protein: CASSQDGGGRGTDTQYF. In DNA, the CDR3 is TGCGCCAGCAGCCAAGATGGAGGGGGCCGGGGCACAGATACGCAGTATTTT.

This rearrangement joins TRBV19 to TRBJ1-1; TRBD1 might be the D (6 bases). V lost 9 bases, J lost 2 bases, and 16 bases lay in between. The CDR3 spans 14 residues. Per germline, CDR1 LNHDA and CDR2 SQIVND (reference sequence). CDR3 loop: CASKGGTVNTEAFF. The CDR3 DNA follows: TGTGCCAGCAAGGGGGGGACGGTAAACACTGAAGCTTTCTTT.

The V and J genes are TRBV9 and TRBJ2-5; 9 nucleotides agree with TRBD2. V shed 0 bases and J 3 bases; nucleotides not matched to a gene: 15. Per the germline V gene, CDR1 is SGDLS and CDR2 is YYNGEE. The CDR3 totals 19 residues. DNA for the CDR3: TGTGCCAGCAGCGTAGACGAGAGGGGGCGGGCTAGCGGGGAAGAGACCCAGTACTTC. Translating gives CASSVDERGRASGEETQYF.

The rearrangement uses TRBV28 and TRBJ2-1; D not resolved. The ends were cut back, 5 bases at V and 6 bases at J, with 17 bases in the middle. The germline CDR1 and CDR2 sequences are MDHEN and SYDVKM. The CDR3 is 15 amino acids. The CDR3 coding sequence is TGTGCCAGCAGTACGCGTCGTTCTATATTCAATGAGCAGTTCTTC. Its protein product is CASSTRRSIFNEQFF.